This T cell receptor (beta chain) was sequenced for a study of T-cell memory formation after mild COVID-19. Notes on the study in general: Later expanders leaned CD4+, whereas clones that contracted between day 15 and 85 were balanced CD4/CD8.

TCRdb re-called the 5' RACE reads through MiXCR, storing one row per CDR3 protein. In the table there are hundreds of thousands of distinct CDR3 sequences, 18% of which are singletons. Regarding this clonotype: Antigen specificity is unknown.

The specimen sequenced was PBMCs or a T cell subset sorted from them (not recorded which). This clonotype originated in an adult woman who had mild COVID-19 (a few samples of this study predate the infection). Cell type and time point are not known.

CDR3 nucleotides: TGTGCCAGCAGTGAACGGGCAGGCTCATCAGTCCCCCAGCATTTT. Residues: CASSERAGSSVPQHF. The gene calls are TRBV6-1 and TRBJ1-5; D unresolved. The V and J ends lost 2 bases and 10 bases respectively, with 18 bases between them. There are 15 residues in the CDR3. Germline CDR1 MNHNS, CDR2 SASEGT.